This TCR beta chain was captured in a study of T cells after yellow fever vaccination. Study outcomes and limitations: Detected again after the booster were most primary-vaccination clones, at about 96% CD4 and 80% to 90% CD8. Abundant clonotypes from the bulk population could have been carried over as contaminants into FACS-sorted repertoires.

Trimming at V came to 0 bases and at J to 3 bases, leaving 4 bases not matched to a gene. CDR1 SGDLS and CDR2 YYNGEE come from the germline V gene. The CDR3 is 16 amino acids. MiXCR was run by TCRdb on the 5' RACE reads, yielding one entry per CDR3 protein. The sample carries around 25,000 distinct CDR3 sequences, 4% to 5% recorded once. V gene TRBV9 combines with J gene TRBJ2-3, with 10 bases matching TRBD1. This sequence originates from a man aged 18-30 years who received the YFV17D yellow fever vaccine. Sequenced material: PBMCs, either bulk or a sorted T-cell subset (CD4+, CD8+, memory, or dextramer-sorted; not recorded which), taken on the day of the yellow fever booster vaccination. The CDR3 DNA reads TGTGCCAGCAGCGTAGGTTCGGGACAGGGGACAGATACGCAGTATTTT. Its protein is CASSVGSGQGTDTQYF.